This TCR beta chain was identified in a study of T cell repertoires in cytomegalovirus infection. Study context: Public TCR beta signatures were indicative of both CMV infection and a matching HLA type.

There are 10 residues in the CDR3. Per the germline V gene, CDR1 is SGHAT and CDR2 is FQNNGV. TCRdb independently ran MiXCR on the reads; one entry per CDR3 protein. The table has 650,000 to 900,000 distinct CDR3 sequences, under 35% seen once. A note on this clonotype: Its specificity is not known. An end of the junction differs from the germline gene, which may be a read error.

The study, taken as a whole, reports: Summed frequency of public TCR beta families distinguished CMV carriers with the relevant HLA. There were HLA-C-restricted CMV-specific TCR beta clonotypes dominating the ex vivo response.

Specimen: cultured CD8+ T cells from PBMCs, collected from culture after CMV antigen stimulation. The receptor comes from a human donor in good health (CMV status not recorded). Some clones in this sample may be carry-over from other donors' samples. The chain recombines TRBV11-2 with TRBJ2-1; D remains unclear. CDR3: CASSLSEQVF. DNA for the CDR3: TGTGCCAGCAGCCTATCTGAGCAGGTCTTC.